This T cell receptor beta chain originates from a study of T cells after yellow fever vaccination. Study-wide context: When fractions had low cell numbers, they were prepared with SMART-Seq v4 Ultra Low Input. General study results and limits: Overall, a small share of clonotypes was seen in both CD4 and CD8 compartments. The study re-detected most primary-vaccination clones after the booster (about 96% CD4, just over 85% CD8).

This CDR3 region has 15 residues. Trimming at V came to 0 bases and at J to 5 bases, leaving 6 bases not matched to a gene. Germline V gene lookup returns CDR1 ENHRY and CDR2 SYGVKD. Turning to this clonotype: Its antigen is unknown.

A 5'RACE template-switching step, the method used to make TCR cDNA, added a universal primer site and UMIs. Via MiXCR, TCRdb re-called the 5' RACE reads, giving one row per CDR3 protein. This table has roughly 500,000 distinct CDR3 sequences, roughly 19% appearing once. This sequence joins TRBV10-3 and TRBJ2-7; TRBD1 matches 8 bases. This clonotype was obtained from a man under 40 who received the YFV17D yellow fever vaccine. The sample was PBMCs, taken 15 days after the yellow fever booster vaccination. CDR3 in DNA: TGTGCCATCAGTGAGTCACCGGGACAGGTGGACGAGCAGTACTTC. Its translation is CAISESPGQVDEQYF.